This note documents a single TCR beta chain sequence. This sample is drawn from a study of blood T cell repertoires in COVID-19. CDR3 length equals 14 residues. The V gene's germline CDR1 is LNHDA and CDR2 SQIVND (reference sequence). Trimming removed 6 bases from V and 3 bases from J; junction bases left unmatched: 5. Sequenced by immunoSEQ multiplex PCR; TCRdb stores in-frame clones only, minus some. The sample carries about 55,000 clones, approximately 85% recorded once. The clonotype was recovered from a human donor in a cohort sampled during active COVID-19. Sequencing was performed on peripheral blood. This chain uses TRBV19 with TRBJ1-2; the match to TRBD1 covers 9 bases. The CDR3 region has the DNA TGTGCCAGTAGAAGGACAGGGGTGGACTATGGCTACACCTTC. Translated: CASRRTGVDYGYTF.